These 24 T cell receptor beta chains originate from one sample sequenced in a study of T cell responses to AZD1222 COVID-19 vaccine (dated by TCRdb to the early 2020s). The method was the immunoSEQ multiplex PCR assay. The immuneACCESS repertoire file appears here via TCRdb, limited to in-frame rearrangements. These files lack a portion of the clones; in checked studies, under half of the deficit traces to unresolved V genes, and the cause of the others is not known. Recorded for this sample are 80,000 or so clones; 65% to 80% of them occurred a single time. The leading ten clones occupy 25% to 30% of the sample. The time point label corresponds to: about 28 days (+/-7) after the second vaccine dose. Taken with the paper, the label for treatment or condition translates to: meningococcal conjugate vaccine given as trial control. Sequenced here: peripheral blood, sampled 28 days after the second dose of the MenACWY control vaccine. These receptors were obtained from an adult who received the MenACWY meningococcal vaccine as a control.

J is TRBJ2-3 and V is TRBV2; 7 bases are shared with TRBD2. CDR1 and CDR2 from the germline V gene are SNHLY and FYNNEI. The CDR3 contains 17 residues. The ends lost 7 bases at V and 3 bases at J; junction bases unmatched: 16. The CDR3 DNA follows: TGTGCCAGCATACCTATTTCTGGGGGGGTTGGGACAGATACGCAGTATTTT. Translated, it gives CASIPISGGVGTDTQYF. The complete variable domain, with remaining parts taken from reference TRBV2 and TRBJ2-3, reads EPEVTQTPSHQVTQMGQEVILRCVPISNHLYFYWYRQILGQKVEFLVSFYNNEISEKSEIFDDQFSVERPDGSNFTLKIRSTKLEDSAMYFCASIPISGGVGTDTQYFGPGTRLTVL.

V usage is TRBV3-1 (or the pseudogene TRBV3-2) and J usage is TRBJ2-3; no definite D call. Per germline, CDR1 LGHDT and CDR2 YNNKEL (reference sequence). The CDR3 has 13 residues. V lost 1 base, J lost 1 base, and 3 bases lay in between. The chain's CDR3 is CASSQGRTDTQYF. The CDR3 coding sequence is TGTGCCAGCAGCCAAGGACGCACAGATACGCAGTATTTT.

This clone has only a few counts. The genes are TRBV28 and TRBJ1-6; D remains ambiguous. Germline CDR1 MDHEN, CDR2 SYDVKM. V lost 5 bases and J 7 bases, leaving 9 bases between the germline ends. The CDR3 consists of 13 residues. Here the CDR3 reads CASSVLQNSPLHF. The CDR3 DNA reads as TGTGCCAGCAGTGTACTACAGAATTCACCCCTCCACTTT.

This chain links TRBV9 with TRBJ1-5, with D unresolved. The CDR3 extends over 13 amino acids. Trimming took off 4 bases at V and 5 bases at J, with 10 bases between the two ends. CDR1 is SGDLS and CDR2 is YYNGEE in the germline V gene. The CDR3 DNA follows: TGTGCCAGCAGCTCCTCCCCGGATCAGCCCCAGCATTTT. Protein product: CASSSSPDQPQHF. Complete variable domain (other parts from reference TRBV9 and TRBJ1-5): DSGVTQTPKHLITATGQRVTLRCSPRSGDLSVYWYQQSLDQGLQFLIQYYNGEERAKGNILERFSAQQFPDLHSELNLSSLELGDSALYFCASSSSPDQPQHFGDGTRLSIL.

CDR3 sequence: CSVEKGQNTDTQYF. DNA of the CDR3: TGCAGCGTTGAAAAGGGACAGAACACAGATACGCAGTATTTT. V gene TRBV29-1 combines with J gene TRBJ2-3; 7 positions match TRBD1. Germline V lookup: CDR1 SQVTM, CDR2 ANQGSEA. CDR3 length: 14 amino acids. With V trimmed by 2 bases and J by 2 bases, 4 bases remained unmatched.

This chain connects TRBV9 to TRBJ2-3, with D perhaps matching TRBD2 (6 bases). Germline assignment: CDR1 SGDLS and CDR2 YYNGEE. V was trimmed by 5 bases and J by 2 bases, leaving 18 bases between them. CDR3 length equals 16 residues. The CDR3 DNA sequence: TGTGCCAGCAGTGGGAATACCGGGAGATACACAGATACGCAGTATTTT. Protein: CASSGNTGRYTDTQYF.

This sequence joins TRBV7-2 and TRBJ2-7; a weak D match, TRBD1 (5 bases). The V and J ends lost 4 bases and 1 base respectively, with 11 bases between them. The CDR3 spans 14 residues. Germline V gene lookup returns CDR1 SGHTA and CDR2 FQGNSA. This chain's CDR3 is CASSSEGHSYEQYF. The CDR3, as DNA: TGTGCCAGCAGCTCAGAAGGACATTCCTACGAGCAGTACTTC.

The CDR3: CASSQLLAGNNEQFF. DNA for the CDR3: TGTGCCAGCAGTCAGCTTCTAGCGGGAAACAATGAGCAGTTCTTC. The J gene is TRBJ2-1, the V gene TRBV3-1 (or the pseudogene TRBV3-2), with 9 positions matching TRBD2. Germline V gene sequence: CDR1 LGHDT, CDR2 YNNKEL (reference sequence). V was clipped by 6 bases and J by 5 bases; unmatched bases: 8. The CDR3 is made up of 15 amino acids.

V is TRBV28 and J is TRBJ2-5, with a weak D call TRBD2 (6 bases). Germline V gene data show CDR1 as MDHEN and CDR2 as SYDVKM. Trimming took off 5 bases at V and 5 bases at J, with 12 bases between the two ends. This CDR3 region has 13 residues. The CDR3 here is CASSGGMRETQYF. The CDR3 region has the DNA TGTGCCAGCAGTGGCGGGATGAGGGAGACCCAGTACTTC.

This clone was seen a single time. V usage is TRBV28 and J usage is TRBJ1-1, with D unresolved. The V and J ends lost 5 bases and 1 base respectively, with 20 bases between them. The CDR3 contains 17 residues. Germline V gene data show CDR1 as MDHEN and CDR2 as SYDVKM. As DNA, the CDR3 is TGTGCCAGCAGTGCTCCTCGGACGGGTGGAAAGAACACTGAAGCTTTCTTT. Amino acid sequence: CASSAPRTGGKNTEAFF.

The chain combines TRBV28 with TRBJ2-5, with TRBD2 matching over 9 bases. Germline CDR1 and CDR2: MDHEN and SYDVKM. V lost 4 bases, J lost 4 bases, and 4 bases stayed unmatched. This CDR3 has 14 amino acids. CDR3 DNA sequence: TGTGCCAGCAGTTCGCAGCGGGGGGCAGAGACCCAGTACTTC. It translates to CASSSQRGAETQYF. The variable domain in full, completed from reference TRBV28 and TRBJ2-5, reads DVKVTQSSRYLVKRTGEKVFLECVQDMDHENMFWYRQDPGLGLRLIYFSYDVKMKEKGDIPEGYSVSREKKERFSLILESASTNQTSMYLCASSSQRGAETQYFGPGTRLLVL.

This chain joins TRBV10-3 and TRBJ1-3; 8 bases are a match to TRBD1. The germline gives CDR1 ENHRY, CDR2 SYGVKD. The V segment lost 2 bases and the J segment 0 bases; nucleotides outside the gene matches: 9. The length of the CDR3 is 18 residues. The CDR3 DNA follows: TGTGCCATCAGTGAGAAGGACAGGGCTAAATACTCTGGAAACACCATATATTTT. Translated, it gives CAISEKDRAKYSGNTIYF.

The chain joins TRBV6-5 to TRBJ1-1; D gene uncertain. Germline CDR1 reads MNHEY; CDR2 reads SVGAGI. Deletions cut 4 bases from V and 2 bases from J, with 8 bases between. The CDR3 covers 13 residues. DNA for the CDR3: TGTGCCAGCAGTTGGAACCCAAACACTGAAGCTTTCTTT. Amino acid sequence: CASSWNPNTEAFF.

The rearrangement joins TRBV11-3 to TRBJ2-1; D ambiguous. The CDR3 totals 13 residues. Trimming stripped 5 bases from V and 5 bases from J, with 10 bases between. The V gene's germline CDR1 is SGHNT and CDR2 YENEEA. The CDR3 bases are TGTGCCAGCAGCGCCAGAGCGAACAATGAGCAGTTCTTC. Protein sequence: CASSARANNEQFF.

The chain is built from TRBV24-1 and TRBJ2-1; the match to TRBD1 covers 9 bases. Per the germline V gene, CDR1 is KGHDR and CDR2 is SFDVKD. After removal of 12 bases from V and 5 bases from J, the junction contained 7 bases not matched to a gene. This CDR3 is built from 13 residues. The CDR3 bases are TGTGCCGACAGACAGGGGGTTCACAATGAGCAGTTCTTC. It translates to CADRQGVHNEQFF.

J is TRBJ2-3 and V is TRBV2, with 8 bases aligning to TRBD2. The CDR3 spans 14 residues. Germline assignment: CDR1 SNHLY and CDR2 FYNNEI. The J segment lost 0 bases and the V segment lost 6 bases, leaving 2 bases of the junction unmatched. This CDR3 reads CASSREGSTDTQYF. As DNA, the CDR3 is TGTGCCAGCAGCCGGGAGGGAAGCACAGATACGCAGTATTTT. The full variable domain, its missing parts supplied by reference TRBV2 and TRBJ2-3, is EPEVTQTPSHQVTQMGQEVILRCVPISNHLYFYWYRQILGQKVEFLVSFYNNEISEKSEIFDDQFSVERPDGSNFTLKIRSTKLEDSAMYFCASSREGSTDTQYFGPGTRLTVL.

This clone has only one observation. The gene calls are TRBV5-8 and TRBJ2-1; TRBD2 matches 14 bases. The CDR3 loop spans 17 amino acids. V lost 0 bases and J lost 4; bases outside the gene matches: 3. The germline gives CDR1 SGHTS, CDR2 YDEGEE. CDR3 residues: CASSLAGTSGGYNEQFF. CDR3 in DNA: TGTGCCAGCAGCTTGGCCGGGACTAGCGGGGGTTACAATGAGCAGTTCTTC.

Only one count was recorded for this clone. This sequence joins TRBV30 and TRBJ1-5; D perhaps matches TRBD1 (5 bases). Germline V gene data show CDR1 as GTSNPN and CDR2 as SVGIG (reference sequence). V lost 3 bases and J 5 bases, leaving 11 bases between the germline ends. The CDR3 runs 13 residues. The CDR3 DNA sequence: TGTGCCTGGAGCCGGGACGGTGATCAGCCCCAGCATTTT. Protein product: CAWSRDGDQPQHF.

The V call is TRBV11-3, the J call TRBJ2-3; TRBD1 is a possible D gene (5 bases). The V and J ends lost 1 base and 6 bases respectively, with 11 bases between them. Germline CDR1 SGHNT, CDR2 YENEEA. This CDR3 has 14 amino acids. The CDR3 sequence is CASSLAAGSDTQYF. CDR3 bases: TGTGCCAGCAGCTTAGCTGCAGGGTCGGATACGCAGTATTTT.

The genes are TRBV7-2 and TRBJ1-5; D unclear. The V end lost 1 base, the J end lost 3 bases, and 10 bases lay between the germline ends. The CDR3 is 15 amino acids. Germline CDR1 reads SGHTA; CDR2 reads FQGNSA. CDR3 in DNA: TGTGCCAGCAGCTTAGGCTGGGGAACCAATCAGCCCCAGCATTTT. Its protein is CASSLGWGTNQPQHF.

This sequence joins TRBV2 and TRBJ1-2; D is unclear. V dropped 5 bases and J dropped 11 bases, with 18 bases sitting between them. Germline CDR1 and CDR2: SNHLY and FYNNEI. The length of the CDR3 is 13 residues. CDR3 amino acids: CASSFSTDLLYTF. CDR3 nucleotide sequence: TGTGCCAGCAGTTTTTCAACCGACCTTCTTTACACCTTC.

V is TRBV6-6 and J is TRBJ1-1; TRBD1 might be the D (6 bases). CDR3 length: 14 residues. The germline gives CDR1 MNHNY, CDR2 SVGAGI (reference sequence). V dropped 6 bases and J dropped 5 bases, with 16 bases sitting between them. The CDR3 sequence is CASRDSGVWTEAFF. The CDR3 nucleotides are TGTGCCAGCAGAGATTCAGGGGTGTGGACTGAAGCTTTCTTT.

The chain combines TRBV28 with TRBJ2-2; D might be TRBD1 (6 bases). Deletions cut 6 bases from V and 5 bases from J, with 10 bases between. CDR3 size: 13 residues. Germline CDR1 and CDR2: MDHEN and SYDVKM. The CDR3 DNA reads as TGTGCCAGCAGAGAAGGGGGAACCGGGGAGCTGTTTTTT. Encoded protein: CASREGGTGELFF. The whole variable domain, remainder taken from reference TRBV28 and TRBJ2-2, is DVKVTQSSRYLVKRTGEKVFLECVQDMDHENMFWYRQDPGLGLRLIYFSYDVKMKEKGDIPEGYSVSREKKERFSLILESASTNQTSMYLCASREGGTGELFFGEGSRLTVL.

This clone has more than one count but fewer than ten. The chain recombines TRBV19 with TRBJ1-1; D is possibly TRBD1 (5 bases). CDR1 and CDR2 (germline): LNHDA, SQIVND (reference sequence). This CDR3 is 16 amino acids long. V lost 7 bases and J 0 bases, leaving 18 bases between the germline ends. The CDR3 is CASTNGGVRLNTEAFF. CDR3 DNA sequence: TGTGCCAGTACCAACGGGGGGGTACGTCTGAACACTGAAGCTTTCTTT.